A single sample is the source of the 10 T cell receptor beta chains below, sequenced in a study of cytomegalovirus exposure and HLA in healthy donors. Use of 60 Vbeta and 13 Jbeta primers characterized the PCR. Here immunoSEQ multiplex PCR was the method, and the copy in TCRdb shows in-frame clones only, minus some. This table has some 140,000 clones, 76% appearing once. The sequenced sample was PBMCs. Receptor source: a female donor in good health and CMV-seropositive.

The chain joins TRBV7-9 to TRBJ1-2; D is undetermined. The CDR3 spans 12 residues. Trimming left V 4 bases short and J 4 bases short, with 7 bases between. Germline V gives CDR1 SEHNR, CDR2 FQNEAQ (reference sequence). The CDR3 DNA follows: TGTGCCAGCAGCTCAGGTTTCTATGGCTACACCTTC. Its translation: CASSSGFYGYTF.

This clone was seen a single time. V gene TRBV29-1 combines with J gene TRBJ2-5; TRBD1 matches 9 bases. Looked up from germline, CDR1 is SQVTM and CDR2 is ANQGSEA. Trimming removed 5 bases from V and 5 bases from J; junction bases left unmatched: 6. CDR3 size: 13 residues. In nucleotides, the CDR3 is TGCAGCGTTCAACAGGGGGCCGTGGAGACCCAGTACTTC. This encodes CSVQQGAVETQYF.

The chain joins TRBV5-4 to TRBJ1-6; maybe TRBD1 (5 bases). The V gene lost 0 bases and the J gene lost 4 bases, with 14 bases spanning the gap. CDR1 is SGHNT, CDR2 YYREEE, per germline (reference sequence). This CDR3 contains 17 residues. The CDR3, as DNA: TGTGCCAGCAGCTTGGCGGGGGGAGGAATTTATAATTCACCCCTCCACTTT. Translated, it gives CASSLAGGGIYNSPLHF.

This chain connects TRBV7-2 to TRBJ1-2; D unclear. The CDR3 has 15 amino acids. Germline V CDR1 and CDR2: SGHTA, FQGNSA. The ends were cut back, 1 base at V and 1 base at J, with 10 bases in the middle. CDR3 residues: CASSLVVSSNYGYTF. CDR3 DNA: TGTGCCAGCAGCTTAGTGGTGTCCAGTAACTATGGCTACACCTTC.

The V gene is TRBV30, the J gene TRBJ2-3, with a weak D call TRBD2 (5 bases). CDR1 is GTSNPN and CDR2 is SVGIG in the germline V gene (reference sequence). CDR3 size: 13 residues. The CDR3 DNA reads TGTGCGCGAAGCGGAGGTAGCACAGATACGCAGTATTTT. Protein: CARSGGSTDTQYF.

As regards this clone: A read error may produce the germline difference seen at one junction end. This chain connects TRBV7-9 to TRBJ2-7; TRBD2 might be the D (6 bases). Germline CDR1 SEHNR, CDR2 FQNEAQ (reference sequence). The CDR3 has 15 residues. CDR3 nucleotide sequence: TGTTCCAGCAGCTTAAGCGGGCAGGGTCTCCACGAGCAGTACTTC. This codes for CSSSLSGQGLHEQYF.

V gene TRBV5-1 combines with J gene TRBJ2-5; TRBD2 agrees at 8 bases. After removal of 4 bases from V and 4 bases from J, the junction contained 9 bases not matched to a gene. The CDR3 contains 15 residues. CDR1 and CDR2 from the germline V gene are SGHRS and YFSETQ. In DNA form, the CDR3 reads TGCGCCAGCAGCCGAACGGGGGGGTCGGGAGAGACCCAGTACTTC. Translating gives CASSRTGGSGETQYF.

This chain connects TRBV29-1 to TRBJ1-5; 9 bases map to TRBD1. The CDR3 has 13 amino acids. The V gene's germline CDR1 is SQVTM and CDR2 ANQGSEA. Unmatched junction bases numbered 7, after V lost 6 bases and J lost 7 bases. Written as DNA, the CDR3 is TGCAGCGTCATACAGGGGGCTGAACAGCCCCAGCATTTT. Translating gives CSVIQGAEQPQHF.

In this sample, this clone turned up a few times. The rearrangement uses TRBV5-1 and TRBJ2-7; TRBD2 is a possible D gene (6 bases). Between the trimmed V and J ends, which lost 0 bases and 4 bases, there was a span of 8 bases. Germline CDR1 reads SGHRS; CDR2 reads YFSETQ. CDR3 length equals 13 residues. As DNA, the CDR3 is TGCGCCAGCAGCTTGGCGGGGGAATACGAGCAGTACTTC. Its translation is CASSLAGEYEQYF.

This sequence joins TRBV18 and TRBJ2-7, with D unresolved. V lost 3 bases to trimming and J lost 2 bases, with 5 bases between them. The CDR3 consists of 12 residues. Per germline, CDR1 KGHSH and CDR2 LQKENI. The CDR3 nucleotides read TGTGCCAGCTCACCGCAGGCCTACGAGCAGTACTTC. Encoded protein: CASSPQAYEQYF.